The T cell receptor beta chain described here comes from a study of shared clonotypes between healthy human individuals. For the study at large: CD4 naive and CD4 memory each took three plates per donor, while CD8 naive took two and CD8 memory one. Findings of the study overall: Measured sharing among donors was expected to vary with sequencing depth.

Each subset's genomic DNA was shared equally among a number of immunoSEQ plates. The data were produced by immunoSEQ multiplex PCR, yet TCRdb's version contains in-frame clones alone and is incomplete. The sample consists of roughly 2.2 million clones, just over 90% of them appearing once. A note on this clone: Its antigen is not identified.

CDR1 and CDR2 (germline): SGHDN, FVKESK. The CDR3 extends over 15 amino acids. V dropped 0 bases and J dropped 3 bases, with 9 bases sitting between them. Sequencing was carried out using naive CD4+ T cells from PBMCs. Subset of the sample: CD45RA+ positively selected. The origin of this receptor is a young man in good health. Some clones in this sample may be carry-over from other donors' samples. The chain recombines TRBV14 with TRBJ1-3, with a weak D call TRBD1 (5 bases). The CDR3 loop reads CASSQDRQRGNTIYF. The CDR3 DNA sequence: TGTGCCAGCAGCCAAGATCGACAGCGTGGAAACACCATATATTTT. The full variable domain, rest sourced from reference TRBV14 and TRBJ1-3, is EAGVTQFPSHSVIEKGQTVTLRCDPISGHDNLYWYRRVMGKEIKFLLHFVKESKQDESGMPNNRFLAERTGGTYSTLKVQPAELEDSGVYFCASSQDRQRGNTIYFGEGSWLTVV.